A single sample gave rise to the 14 T cell receptor beta chains below, sequenced in a study of T cell responses to AZD1222 COVID-19 vaccine. Sequenced by immunoSEQ multiplex PCR; TCRdb stores in-frame clones only, minus some. The sample has 110,000 or so clones; roughly 89% are singletons. The sequences come from peripheral blood, collected on day 0 of AZD1222 vaccination. The origin of the receptors is an adult in good health.

The chain carries TRBV24-1 and TRBJ2-1; the D call may be TRBD1 or TRBD2 (5 bases each). The CDR3 runs 16 residues. Per the germline V gene, CDR1 is KGHDR and CDR2 is SFDVKD. Deletions cut 3 bases from V and 8 bases from J, with 19 bases between. The CDR3 loop is CATSDRTQGEVDEQFF. CDR3 in DNA: TGTGCCACCAGTGATAGGACTCAAGGGGAAGTCGATGAGCAGTTCTTC.

This chain uses TRBV5-1 with TRBJ2-3; TRBD2 matches 12 bases. With 4 bases clipped from V and 0 bases from J, the junction kept 9 bases outside the gene matches. CDR1 is SGHRS, CDR2 YFSETQ, per germline. CDR3 length equals 18 residues. The CDR3 bases are TGCGCCAGCAGCAGGGGACGCGGGACTAGCGGGAGCACAGATACGCAGTATTTT. Its translation is CASSRGRGTSGSTDTQYF.

The chain's CDR3 is CASSLKGYEQYF. The CDR3 DNA sequence: TGTGCCAGCAGCTTAAAGGGTTACGAGCAGTACTTC. V gene TRBV7-2 combines with J gene TRBJ2-7; D call uncertain. V was cut by 2 bases and J by 4 bases, with 6 bases left in between. CDR3 length: 12 amino acids. Germline V gene data show CDR1 as SGHTA and CDR2 as FQGNSA.

The chain joins TRBV11-1 to TRBJ2-1, with unresolved D. Germline CDR1 SGHAT, CDR2 FQDESV (reference sequence). V lost 2 bases, J lost 7 bases, and 6 bases lay in between. The length of the CDR3 is 12 residues. The CDR3 nucleotides read TGTGCCAGCAGCTTATTTGCTAATGAGCAGTTCTTC. It yields the protein CASSLFANEQFF. The whole variable domain, remainder taken from reference TRBV11-1 and TRBJ2-1, is EAEVAQSPRYKITEKSQAVAFWCDPISGHATLYWYRQILGQGPELLVQFQDESVVDDSQLPKDRFSAERLKGVDSTLKIQPAELGDSAMYLCASSLFANEQFFGPGTRLTVL.

This clone showed up just once. V is TRBV12-2 and J is TRBJ2-1. TRBV12-2 is noted as a pseudogene. There are 16 residues in the CDR3. CDR3 protein: CASRLRDNCFYNEQFF. The CDR3 DNA reads as TGTGCAAGTCGCTTGCGGGACAACTGTTTCTACAATGAGCAGTTCTTC.

The DNA of the CDR3 is TGTGCCAGCAGTCTGGACAGGGTGAGGGTCGCCCAGCATTTT. This translates into CASSLDRVRVAQHF. The chain uses TRBV28 and TRBJ1-5; 8 bases match TRBD1. J gave up 11 bases and V 5 bases, and 11 bases lay outside the gene matches. The CDR3 extends over 14 amino acids. Germline loops: CDR1 MDHEN, CDR2 SYDVKM.

This clone turned up a few times. The rearrangement uses TRBV12-3 or TRBV12-4 and TRBJ2-7; D gene ambiguous. The CDR3 loop spans 12 amino acids. V shed 8 bases and J shed 2 bases, with 10 bases lying between them. The CDR3 spells CASSISTYEQYF. The CDR3 DNA reads as TGTGCCAGCTCGATATCCACCTACGAGCAGTACTTC.

V usage is TRBV7-3 and J usage is TRBJ2-1; tentative D call: TRBD1 (6 bases). This CDR3 spans 13 amino acids. The germline gives CDR1 SGHTA, CDR2 FQGTGA. V shed 2 bases and J shed 8 bases, with 10 bases lying between them. Written as DNA, the CDR3 is TGTGCCAGCAGCTTATGGCAGGGGCATGAGCAGTTCTTC. Translating gives CASSLWQGHEQFF.

The chain couples TRBV4-1 to TRBJ2-7; the D call may be TRBD1 or TRBD2 (5 bases each). The CDR3 contains 17 residues. Trimming left V 0 bases short and J 5 bases short, with 20 bases between. Germline V lookup: CDR1 MGHRA, CDR2 YSYEKL. For the CDR3, the DNA is TGCGCCAGCAGCCAAGACGCGCCCGGGACCCCGCGCGACGAGCAGTACTTC. This translates into CASSQDAPGTPRDEQYF.

This clone was observed once. V usage is TRBV5-4 and J usage is TRBJ2-2, with D perhaps assigned TRBD1 or TRBD2 (6 bases each). From germline, CDR1 is SGHNT and CDR2 YYREEE (reference sequence). V was cut by 0 bases and J by 4 bases, with 13 bases left in between. The CDR3 contains 16 residues. CDR3 region: CASSLATGAGTGELFF. CDR3 nucleotides: TGTGCCAGCAGCTTGGCTACGGGGGCGGGCACCGGGGAGCTGTTTTTT.

The gene calls are TRBV2 and TRBJ2-3, with 9 bases that match TRBD2. In germline, CDR1 is SNHLY, CDR2 FYNNEI. Losses at the gene ends were 3 bases for V and 5 bases for J; bases not matched to a gene: 9. The CDR3 runs 16 residues. Here the CDR3 DNA reads TGTGCCAGCAGTGAGAGGGCGGGAGGGCCTCTAGATACGCAGTATTTT. This translates into CASSERAGGPLDTQYF.

The chain joins TRBV5-1 to TRBJ1-3, with 7 bases matching TRBD1. CDR1 and CDR2 (germline): SGHRS, YFSETQ. This CDR3 contains 16 residues. V was pared by 0 bases and J by 4 bases, with 7 bases of the junction left unmatched. The CDR3 loop reads CASSLATPGQGNTIYF. The DNA of the CDR3 is TGCGCCAGCAGCTTGGCCACACCGGGACAGGGAAACACCATATATTTT.

The V gene is TRBV3-1 (or the pseudogene TRBV3-2), the J gene TRBJ1-5, with D perhaps matching TRBD1 (5 bases). The CDR3 sequence is 15 residues long. The germline V gene has CDR1 LGHDT and CDR2 YNNKEL (reference sequence). The germline V and J ends were trimmed by 4 bases and 2 bases, with 12 bases remaining between them. This CDR3 reads CASSLQGGRNQPQHF. In DNA, the CDR3 is TGTGCCAGCAGCCTGCAGGGAGGCCGCAATCAGCCCCAGCATTTT.

The chain joins TRBV28 to TRBJ2-6, with no clear D. This CDR3 has 15 residues. V was shortened by 5 bases and J by 1 base, with 9 bases between the two germline ends. In germline, CDR1 is MDHEN, CDR2 SYDVKM. In DNA, the CDR3 is TGTGCCAGCAGTCCTTTACGGTCTGGGGCCAACGTCCTGACTTTC. Amino acid sequence: CASSPLRSGANVLTF.